This T cell receptor beta chain was identified in a study of blood T cell repertoires in COVID-19. TCRdb's table, derived via immunoSEQ multiplex PCR, lists solely in-frame clones and lacks some. The data hold 65,000 to 75,000 clones, with around 82% observed a single time. This clone has a single count. V shed 3 bases and J shed 4 bases, with 14 bases lying between them. The CDR3 loop spans 15 amino acids. Germline-derived CDR1 and CDR2 are MNHEY and SVGAGI. The rearrangement joins TRBV6-5 to TRBJ2-3; a weak D match, TRBD2 (5 bases). The clonotype comes from a woman aged 60-75 years with acute or convalescent COVID-19. The material sequenced was peripheral blood. CDR3 DNA: TGTGCCAGCAGTTATGACTACGATATGCCAGATACGCAGTATTTT. Its translation is CASSYDYDMPDTQYF.